These T cell receptor beta chains were read from a single sample in a study of shared clonotypes between healthy human individuals. Only in-frame clones appear in the TCRdb table, and some are missing; sequencing was by immunoSEQ multiplex PCR. The sample contains 2 million to 2.5 million clones, 90% to 97% of which appear only once. Material: naive CD4+ T cells sorted from blood. All receptors derive from a man aged 18 to 30 in good health. CDR3s include the opening cysteine and the closing phenylalanine or tryptophan. The D gene is left open where the match is weak. Not all rows give a size; the values are once, few, many and, for expanded clones, a class.

j_call,d_call,v_call,clone_size,cdr3_nt,cdr3_aa
TRBJ2-5,TRBD2,TRBV10-3,.,TGTGCCATCAGTGAGGGGCTAGCGGGAGGGCCTCCCCAAGAGACCCAGTACTTC,CAISEGLAGGPPQETQYF
TRBJ2-7,.,TRBV5-4,.,TGTGCCAGCAAGGAGCAGGGTAACTACGAGCAGTACTTC,CASKEQGNYEQYF
TRBJ1-5,TRBD1,TRBV19,.,TGTGCCAGTAGGGACAGGGAGGGAAGCAATCAGCCCCAGCATTTT,CASRDREGSNQPQHF
TRBJ2-1,.,TRBV9,.,TGTGCCAGCAGCGTAGGGCCCTCCTACAATGAGCAGTTCTTC,CASSVGPSYNEQFF
TRBJ1-1,TRBD1,TRBV4-3,.,TGCGCCAGCAGCCCCCAGGGGGGGAACACTGAAGCTTTCTTT,CASSPQGGNTEAFF
TRBJ1-5,.,TRBV5-6,.,TGTGCCAGCAGCATGGGACGGGTTAATCAGCCCCAGCATTTT,CASSMGRVNQPQHF
TRBJ2-1,TRBD1,TRBV18,.,TGTGCCAGCTCCCTCGGACAGGGAACGAATGAGCAGTTCTTC,CASSLGQGTNEQFF
TRBJ1-3,TRBD1,TRBV5-4,once,TGTGCCAGCAGCGTGGGACAGGCCTCTGGAAACACCATATATTTT,CASSVGQASGNTIYF
TRBJ2-1,.,TRBV15,.,TGTGCCACCAGCAGATCGCGGAAGGCGGGGGCTAAATACAATGAGCAGTTCTTC,CATSRSRKAGAKYNEQFF
TRBJ2-1,.,TRBV11-2,.,TGTGCCAGCAGCTTAGATCTCTACAATGAGCAGTTCTTC,CASSLDLYNEQFF
TRBJ1-2,.,TRBV9,once,TGTGCCAGCAGCGTCGAAGGAAGCGGTAACTATGGCTACACCTTC,CASSVEGSGNYGYTF
TRBJ2-3,.,TRBV14,.,TGTGCCAGCAGCCAAGTTGGGACCAAGACAGATACGCAGTATTTT,CASSQVGTKTDTQYF
TRBJ1-6,.,TRBV10-3,few,TGTGCCATCAGTGACCAGTTGGTTCCCCTCCACTTT,CAISDQLVPLHF
TRBJ2-7,.,TRBV6-5,.,TGTGCCAGCAGTGCGGACACCGTCCGACGCGAGCAGTACTTC,CASSADTVRREQYF
TRBJ1-6,.,TRBV4-1,.,TGCGCCAGCAGCCAAGATCCGGGGGGTCGAAATTCACCCCTCCACTTT,CASSQDPGGRNSPLHF
TRBJ1-2,TRBD1,TRBV6-1,.,TGTGCCAGCAGTGAAGCCCGGCAGGGGGGGAACTATGGCTACACCTTC,CASSEARQGGNYGYTF
TRBJ1-5,.,TRBV6-6,.,TGTGCCACCGATAGTGGTGGGAATCAGCCCCAGCATTTT,CATDSGGNQPQHF
TRBJ2-7,.,TRBV6-5,few,TGTGCCAGCAGTTCCCTCACGGGGCTCAACGAGCAGTACTTC,CASSSLTGLNEQYF
TRBJ1-1,.,TRBV9,.,TGTGCCAGCAGCGTAGACCTAGGCCTTAACACTGAAGCTTTCTTT,CASSVDLGLNTEAFF
TRBJ2-5,.,TRBV25-1,.,TGTGCCAGCCTCTCTCCGGGGACCCAAGAGACCCAGTACTTC,CASLSPGTQETQYF
TRBJ1-1,.,TRBV6-1,.,TGTGCCAGCAGTGCGGGCGGGGCCACTGAAGCTTTCTTT,CASSAGGATEAFF
TRBJ1-2,TRBD1,TRBV6-6,.,TGTGCCAGCAGTTACAGATGGACAGGGAACTACACCTTC,CASSYRWTGNYTF
TRBJ2-1,.,TRBV7-8,.,TGTGCCAGCAGCTTAGGGCCCGACAATGAGCAGTTCTTC,CASSLGPDNEQFF
TRBJ2-7,TRBD1,TRBV30,once,TGTGCCTGGAGTGGCACAGGGGGGCTCGAGCAGTACTTC,CAWSGTGGLEQYF
TRBJ1-2,TRBD1,TRBV28,.,TGTGCCAGCAGTTCACAGGGGGCAGCTAACTATGGCTACACCTTC,CASSSQGAANYGYTF
TRBJ2-3,TRBD1,TRBV7-4,.,TGTGCCAGCAGCATCCCGGGACAGGGGACCTCCACAGATACGCAGTATTTT,CASSIPGQGTSTDTQYF
TRBJ2-7,TRBD1,TRBV7-2,.,TGTGCCAGCAGCGAACGGACAGGGGGCTTCGAGCAGTACTTC,CASSERTGGFEQYF
TRBJ2-2,TRBD2,TRBV30,.,TGTGCCTGGAGCCGCCTTAGCGGGGCCACCGGGGAGCTGTTTTTT,CAWSRLSGATGELFF
TRBJ1-5,.,TRBV18,.,TGTGCCAGCTCACTTGGACAAAGCAATCAGCCCCAGCATTTT,CASSLGQSNQPQHF
TRBJ1-5,.,TRBV27,.,TGTGCCAGCAGTTTCTCAAAGTCTCAGCCCCAGCATTTT,CASSFSKSQPQHF
TRBJ1-5,.,TRBV6-4,.,TGTGCCAGCAGTGACGGTCCAGGGAGGCAGCCCCAGCATTTT,CASSDGPGRQPQHF
TRBJ2-7,.,TRBV6-5,.,TGTGCCAGCAGTTACTCCACGGACGGTCCCTACGAGCAGTACTTC,CASSYSTDGPYEQYF
TRBJ2-1,.,TRBV5-6,.,TGTGCCAGCAGCTTTCTGGTTGAGCAGTTCTTC,CASSFLVEQFF
TRBJ2-1,TRBD1,TRBV30,once,TGTGCCTGGAGTGAGGGACAGGGGGCTGGGTTCTTC,CAWSEGQGAGFF
TRBJ2-5,TRBD2,TRBV25-1,.,TGTGCCAGCAGTGGCCCCCTAGCGGGAGCAAGGGAGACCCAGTACTTC,CASSGPLAGARETQYF
TRBJ2-1,.,TRBV29-1,once,TGCAGCGCCGAAGACAGGGTCGGGAGTGAGCAGTTCTTC,CSAEDRVGSEQFF
TRBJ2-5,.,TRBV4-3,.,TGCGCCAGCAGCCAAGATCTTCAAGAGACCCAGTACTTC,CASSQDLQETQYF
TRBJ2-3,.,TRBV4-2,.,TGTGCCAGCAGCCAAGACCCCTTGGGGGGGCGGTCAGATACGCAGTATTTT,CASSQDPLGGRSDTQYF
TRBJ1-5,.,TRBV19,.,TGTGCCAGTAGAGAGAGGGGGAACAATCAGCCCCAGCATTTT,CASRERGNNQPQHF
TRBJ1-1,.,TRBV6-1,.,TGTGCCAGCAGTGAAAGCTCGAATCTCCATGCTGAAGCTTTCTTT,CASSESSNLHAEAFF
TRBJ2-1,TRBD2,TRBV4-1,.,TGCGCCAGCAGCCAAGGGACTAGAGGGTCCTACAATGAGCAGTTCTTC,CASSQGTRGSYNEQFF
TRBJ1-4,TRBD1,TRBV28,.,TGTGCCAGCAGTTCGACAGGGGATGCCGAGGCTCTTGAAAAACTGTTTTTT,CASSSTGDAEALEKLFF
TRBJ1-3,.,TRBV6-5,.,TGTGCCAGCAGGCAGGGGTCAGGAAACACCATATATTTT,CASRQGSGNTIYF
TRBJ1-2,.,TRBV30,.,TGTGCCTGGAGTGTAGGAGGGGGGGCTTCGTTTGACGGCTACACCTTC,CAWSVGGGASFDGYTF
TRBJ1-5,.,TRBV5-5,once,TGTGCCAGCAGCTTCGGCCAAAGCAATCAGCCCCAGCATTTT,CASSFGQSNQPQHF
TRBJ2-1,TRBD2,TRBV10-2,.,TGCGCCAGCAGGATAGCGGGAGGCAACAATGAGCAGTTCTTC,CASRIAGGNNEQFF
TRBJ1-2,.,TRBV19,.,TGTGCCAGTAGTATGCCTGGCGGAAACTATGGCTACACCTTC,CASSMPGGNYGYTF
TRBJ1-6,TRBD1,TRBV19,.,TGTGCCAGTAGTATTGCACCCGGGACAGTCTATAATTCACCCCTCCACTTT,CASSIAPGTVYNSPLHF
TRBJ1-2,.,TRBV6-1,.,TGTGCCAGCAGTGCCACACTAACCGGGTATGGCTACACCTTC,CASSATLTGYGYTF
TRBJ1-1,TRBD1,TRBV29-1,.,TGCAGCGTTGAAGGGGACAGGGGGCTTCGGACTGAAGCTTTCTTT,CSVEGDRGLRTEAFF
TRBJ2-3,.,TRBV6-1,.,TGTGCCAGCAGTGAAGATCGGGGTGTCTCGACTGATACGCAGTATTTT,CASSEDRGVSTDTQYF
TRBJ2-3,TRBD2,TRBV5-5,.,TGTGCCAGCAGCTTGCCTAGCGGGTCAGATACGCAGTATTTT,CASSLPSGSDTQYF
TRBJ1-2,TRBD1,TRBV18,.,TGTGCCAGCCAAAACCGGGACAGGGGGTTAAACTATGGCTACACCTTC,CASQNRDRGLNYGYTF
TRBJ1-2,.,TRBV19,.,TGTGCCAGTAGTCATTCCCATCATAGGGGTGGCTACACCTTC,CASSHSHHRGGYTF